This T cell receptor (beta chain) was captured by sequencing in a study of OX40 agonist ivuxolimab in advanced cancers. Background for the entire study: Ivuxolimab was an agonistic, fully human IgG2 monoclonal antibody directed against OX40 (CD134), a costimulatory receptor. The dose-escalation cohort was approximately 83% male with a mean age of approximately 60 years, ranging from 23 to 79. Among the approximately 54 dose-escalation patients, about 20 had hepatocellular carcinoma, roughly 15 melanoma, 9 renal cell carcinoma and 9 head and neck cancer. The point of sequencing TCRbeta in the periphery was to test whether ivuxolimab changed TCR sequence diversity and drove clonal T-cell expansion. Partial responses occurred in three dose-escalation patients, of whom one had hepatocellular carcinoma and two had cutaneous melanoma. Prior anti-PD-1, anti-PD-L1 or anti-CTLA-4 therapy was permitted, and 35% to 40% of dose-escalation patients had received checkpoint inhibitors. Intravenous ivuxolimab was administered to patients every 2 weeks at six dose levels: 0.01, 0.1, 0.3, 1.5, 3 and 10 mg/kg. The paper describes the monotherapy dose-escalation part (N ≈ 50 patients) of the phase I trial of ivuxolimab.

This clone was found a few times. This clone's antigen is unknown. No base quality values were provided; no much bigger clone lies one nucleotide off. Beyond this particular receptor, the publication reports: The antigen specificity of the peripheral T cells that underwent clonal expansion was not determined. At doses of 0.1 to 3.0 mg/kg, clonal expansion of both CD4+ and CD8+ T cells in blood was seen between baseline and week 6. Low levels of normalized T-cell clonal expansion were also seen in some patients who did not respond. Partial responders in the 0.1-3.0 mg/kg groups had among the lowest normalized peripheral clonal expansion, especially among CD8+ T cells. After ivuxolimab, expanded clones were on average more numerous among CD8+ T cells than among CD4+ T cells.

V drops 3 bases and J drops 1 base, leaving 11 bases in between. The CDR3 contains 15 residues, cysteine and phenylalanine counted. Solely the CDR3 DNA is kept, with 45 bases framed from the first base. Reading the germline V gene gives CDR1 SGHTA and CDR2 FQGTGA. Genomic DNA was isolated from the sorted cells so that the TCRbeta CDR3 region could be sequenced. The immunoSEQ Assay was used for sequencing of TCRbeta CDR3 regions. Held by TCRdb, this immuneACCESS table contains in-frame sequences only and omits some clones. Under half of the omission traces to an unresolved V gene where checked; the cause of the rest is unknown. In this sample the table shows about 73,000 clones, 75% to 95% of which occur a single time. 0.45% to 0.55% of the sample rests with the top ten. Patients with a history of autoimmune disease or receiving systemic immunosuppression were excluded from the trial. Peripheral blood for TCR sequencing was collected from all dose cohorts at baseline, on cycle 4 day 1, and on cycle 7 day 1. The samples were drawn from a first-in-human, open-label, multicenter phase I dose-escalation trial of ivuxolimab. Adults with locally advanced or metastatic melanoma, renal cell carcinoma, hepatocellular carcinoma or head and neck squamous cell carcinoma were enrolled in the trial. Before TCR sequencing, CD4+ T cells and CD8+ T cells from peripheral blood were sorted into separate populations.

This receptor was obtained from an adult with an advanced solid tumor such as melanoma, head and neck, liver or kidney cancer. The sequencing used CD4+ or CD8+ T cells sorted from blood, collected in a trial of the OX40 agonist ivuxolimab. The chain is encoded by TRBV7-3 joined to TRBJ2-3; tentative D gene TRBD1, with 5 bases matching. The CDR3 region: CASSFPLGRTDTQYF. The DNA is as follows: TGTGCCAGCAGCTTCCCCCTGGGGCGCACAGATACGCAGTATTTT.